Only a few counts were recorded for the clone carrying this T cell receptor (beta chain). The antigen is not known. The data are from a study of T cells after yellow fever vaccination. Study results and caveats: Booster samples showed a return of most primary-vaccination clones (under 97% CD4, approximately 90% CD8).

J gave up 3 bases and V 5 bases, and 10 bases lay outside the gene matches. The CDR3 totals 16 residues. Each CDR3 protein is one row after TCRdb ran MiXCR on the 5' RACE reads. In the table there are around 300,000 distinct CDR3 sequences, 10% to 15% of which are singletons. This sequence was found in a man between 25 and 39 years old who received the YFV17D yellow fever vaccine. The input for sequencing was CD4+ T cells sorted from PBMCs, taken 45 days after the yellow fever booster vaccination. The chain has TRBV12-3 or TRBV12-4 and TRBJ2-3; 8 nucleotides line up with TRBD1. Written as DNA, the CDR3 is TGTGCCAGCAGTGTCACAGGGGGTCTATGGACAGATACGCAGTATTTT. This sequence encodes CASSVTGGLWTDTQYF.